Listed below are T cell receptor beta chains from one sample, sequenced in a study of graft-versus-host responses after intestinal transplantation. Using immunoSEQ multiplex PCR, the repertoire was profiled, and TCRdb retains in-frame clones only, with some absent. This table holds 77,000 or so clones, 92% found once. The sample here was PBMCs, taken 98 days after intestinal transplantation. The origin of the receptors is a human patient who received an intestinal transplant, so some T cells may come from the graft donor. CDR3s include the opening cysteine and the closing phenylalanine or tryptophan. The D gene is left open where the match is weak. Some rows have no size entry. The others give once, few or many, or a class for an expanded clone.

d_gene	j_gene	abundance	v_gene	CDR3aa	CDR3nt
-	TRBJ2-7	-	TRBV6-5	CASSIWSTEQYF	TGTGCCAGCAGTATTTGGTCCACCGAGCAGTACTTC
TRBD1	TRBJ1-1	-	TRBV6-5	CASSYGTENTEAFF	TGTGCCAGCAGTTACGGGACAGAGAACACTGAAGCTTTCTTT
-	TRBJ1-3	-	TRBV7-2	CASSPEAYGNTIYF	TGTGCCAGCAGCCCCGAGGCATACGGAAACACCATATATTTT
TRBD1	TRBJ2-5	-	TRBV7-3	CASSLSGTAQETQYF	TGTGCCAGCAGCTTATCTGGGACAGCCCAAGAGACCCAGTACTTC
TRBD1	TRBJ1-2	-	TRBV9	CASSNRDRGNYGYTF	TGTGCCAGCAGCAACCGGGACAGGGGAAACTATGGCTACACCTTC
TRBD1	TRBJ2-3	-	TRBV25-1	CASSDIDRDTDTQYF	TGTGCCAGCAGCGACATAGACAGGGACACAGATACGCAGTATTTT
TRBD2	TRBJ2-3	-	TRBV5-1	CASSRGSGDTQYF	TGCGCCAGCAGCCGGGGTAGCGGGGATACGCAGTATTTT
-	TRBJ2-1	-	TRBV10-1	CARRVRQSSYNEQFF	TGCGCCAGAAGGGTGCGGCAGAGCTCCTACAATGAGCAGTTCTTC
-	TRBJ1-1	-	TRBV6-1	CAISEGGILNTEAFF	TGTGCCATCAGTGAAGGAGGGATTCTCAACACTGAAGCTTTCTTT
-	TRBJ1-2	-	TRBV6-5	CASSYGQTYYGYTF	TGTGCCAGCAGTTACGGGCAGACGTACTATGGCTACACCTTC
-	TRBJ1-2	-	TRBV6-5	CASSFERGGGYYGYTF	TGTGCCAGCAGTTTCGAAAGGGGCGGGGGGTACTATGGCTACACCTTC
TRBD2	TRBJ2-1	-	TRBV6-5	CASSYLAGAYNEQFF	TGTGCCAGCAGTTACCTAGCGGGGGCCTACAATGAGCAGTTCTTC
-	TRBJ2-1	-	TRBV27	CAPPQERRSTHNEQFF	TGTGCTCCCCCCCAGGAGCGGCGATCAACCCATAATGAGCAGTTCTTC
-	TRBJ2-5	-	TRBV27	CASSFMGETQYF	TGTGCCAGCAGTTTTATGGGTGAGACCCAGTACTTC
-	TRBJ2-7	-	TRBV13	CASSLDYEQYF	TGTGCCAGCAGCTTAGATTACGAGCAGTACTTC
-	TRBJ2-5	-	TRBV19	CASSETFVQETQYF	TGTGCCAGTAGCGAGACATTCGTCCAAGAGACCCAGTACTTC
-	TRBJ1-2	-	TRBV5-6	CASSFGGVYGYTF	TGTGCCAGCAGCTTTGGGGGGGTCTATGGCTACACCTTC
TRBD1	TRBJ1-2	-	TRBV6-4	CASSPGQGGYGYTF	TGTGCCAGCAGTCCGGGACAGGGTGGCTATGGCTACACCTTC
-	TRBJ1-5	-	TRBV2	CASSPVNQPQHF	TGTGCCAGCAGTCCCGTCAATCAGCCCCAGCATTTT
-	TRBJ2-3	-	TRBV6-6	CASSAGLITDTQYF	TGTGCCAGCAGTGCGGGCCTCATCACAGATACGCAGTATTTT
TRBD2	TRBJ2-1	-	TRBV28	CASVAASPQAGDTYNEQFF	TGTGCCAGCGTCGCAGCAAGCCCCCAAGCGGGAGATACTTACAATGAGCAGTTCTTC
-	TRBJ2-7	-	TRBV27	CASSFGGGGGWSYEQYF	TGTGCCAGCAGTTTTGGGGGCGGAGGGGGATGGTCCTACGAGCAGTACTTC
-	TRBJ2-7	-	TRBV6-5	CASSYSSGIGYEQYF	TGTGCCAGCAGTTACTCGTCGGGGATCGGTTACGAGCAGTACTTC
TRBD2	TRBJ2-1	-	TRBV5-1	CASSLDPWTSSLTNEQFF	TGCGCCAGCAGCTTGGACCCCTGGACTAGTTCCCTTACGAATGAGCAGTTCTTC
TRBD1	TRBJ1-2	-	TRBV29-1	CSVFTGDRYGYTF	TGCAGCGTTTTTACAGGGGATCGGTATGGCTACACCTTC
-	TRBJ1-1	once	TRBV10-1	CASQGDWLTEAFF	TGCGCCAGCCAGGGAGATTGGCTGACTGAAGCTTTCTTT
-	TRBJ2-7	-	TRBV27	CASSLSVTYEQYF	TGTGCCAGCAGTTTATCGGTGACCTACGAGCAGTACTTC
TRBD1	TRBJ2-4	-	TRBV5-1	CATEDGQGENIQYF	TGCGCCACAGAAGACGGACAGGGGGAAAACATTCAGTACTTC
-	TRBJ1-1	once	TRBV2	CASRSGNTEAFF	TGTGCCAGCAGGAGTGGGAACACTGAAGCTTTCTTT
-	TRBJ2-3	-	TRBV2	CASSGGYGADTQYF	TGTGCCAGCAGTGGGGGGTACGGGGCAGATACGCAGTATTTT
-	TRBJ2-7	few	TRBV19	CASTKQAGYEQYF	TGTGCCAGTACCAAACAGGCCGGCTACGAGCAGTACTTC
TRBD2	TRBJ2-3	-	TRBV29-1	CSVEGLAGTYTDTQYF	TGCAGCGTTGAAGGACTAGCGGGCACATACACAGATACGCAGTATTTT
-	TRBJ1-3	-	TRBV19	CASIGDPGNTIYF	TGTGCCAGTATCGGGGATCCTGGAAACACCATATATTTT
-	TRBJ2-7	-	TRBV30	CAWSPPAGAYGQYF	TGTGCCTGGAGCCCTCCGGCAGGGGCGTACGGGCAGTACTTC
TRBD1	TRBJ1-1	-	TRBV5-4	CASSLGGQPNTEAFF	TGTGCCAGCAGCTTGGGGGGACAGCCTAACACTGAAGCTTTCTTT
TRBD1	TRBJ1-1	-	TRBV9	CASSPRDRGSEAFF	TGTGCCAGCAGCCCCCGGGACAGGGGGTCTGAAGCTTTCTTT
-	TRBJ2-3	-	TRBV5-1	CASLKGDFTDTQYF	TGCGCCAGCCTAAAGGGGGACTTCACAGATACGCAGTATTTT